The next 17 T cell receptor beta chains were all read from a single sample in a study of blood T cell repertoires in COVID-19. Assay used: immunoSEQ multiplex PCR; TCRdb lists only in-frame clones, some missing. The sample carries approximately 84,000 clones, almost 90% recorded once. The sequencing input was peripheral blood. The receptors come from a human donor with active COVID-19. The donor label of this sample is uncertain.

V is TRBV19 and J is TRBJ2-2; 7 bases line up with TRBD1. V gave up 6 bases and J gave up 6 bases; unmatched junction bases: 4. Germline CDR1 LNHDA, CDR2 SQIVND (reference sequence). The CDR3 totals 13 residues. CDR3 DNA sequence: TGTGCCAGTAGCAAAGACAGGGCCGGGGAGCTGTTTTTT. It codes for CASSKDRAGELFF.

The chain joins TRBV11-2 to TRBJ2-1; 9 bases agree with TRBD1. The CDR3 has 17 residues. The V segment lost 6 bases and the J segment 0 bases; nucleotides outside the gene matches: 9. CDR1 is SGHAT and CDR2 is FQNNGV in the germline V gene. DNA of the CDR3: TGTGCCAGCAGTCTCGACAGGGGGTACATCTCCTACAATGAGCAGTTCTTC. It is translated as CASSLDRGYISYNEQFF.

The chain combines TRBV29-1 with TRBJ2-1; 10 bases map to TRBD2. Germline lookup yields CDR1 SQVTM and CDR2 ANQGSEA. The CDR3 is 18 residues long. V trimming: 2 bases; J trimming: 0 bases; junction bases outside the gene matches: 10. The CDR3 DNA reads as TGCAGCGTTGAAACAGCGGGGGGGCCTGTGGGCTCCTACAATGAGCAGTTCTTC. This encodes CSVETAGGPVGSYNEQFF.

The J gene is TRBJ2-7, the V gene TRBV14, with D perhaps TRBD1 (6 bases). V shed 5 bases and J shed 3 bases, with 11 bases lying between them. Germline V gene sequence: CDR1 SGHDN, CDR2 FVKESK. The CDR3 length is 13 residues. The CDR3: CASSKGDIYEQYF. As DNA, the CDR3 is TGTGCCAGCAGCAAAGGGGACATCTACGAGCAGTACTTC.

The genes are TRBV6-5 and TRBJ1-1; 10 bases are a match to TRBD1. CDR1 MNHEY and CDR2 SVGAGI come from the germline V gene. J was trimmed by 9 bases and V by 6 bases; bases with no gene match: 7. This CDR3 is built from 13 residues. CDR3 in DNA: TGTGCCAGCAGCTTAGACAGGGGGCTAAAAGCTTTCTTT. Translated: CASSLDRGLKAFF.

The chain couples TRBV7-6 to TRBJ2-2; TRBD2 aligns across 15 bases. V shed 5 bases, J shed 2 bases, and the junction held 12 bases outside the gene matches. Germline assignment: CDR1 SGHVS and CDR2 FNYEAQ. The CDR3 totals 20 residues. The CDR3 is CASSNPGLAGGLTNTGELFF. The CDR3 bases are TGTGCCAGCAGCAACCCGGGACTAGCGGGGGGCCTCACTAACACCGGGGAGCTGTTTTTT.

CDR3 DNA sequence: TGTGCCACCAGCGGGGGACTAGCGGGGAAAGAGACCCAGTACTTC. Its protein is CATSGGLAGKETQYF. The chain has TRBV15 and TRBJ2-5, with 13 bases matching TRBD2. CDR1 LNHNV and CDR2 YYDKDF come from the germline V gene (reference sequence). Trimming removed 5 bases from V and 3 bases from J; junction bases left unmatched: 3. This CDR3 is built from 15 residues.

This chain uses TRBV7-9 with TRBJ1-4; perhaps TRBD1 as D (5 bases). V lost 2 bases and J lost 2, with 9 bases in between. Germline V gene data show CDR1 as SEHNR and CDR2 as FQNEAQ (reference sequence). This CDR3 contains 15 residues. CDR3 DNA: TGTGCCAGCAGCTTAACCGGACATACTAATGAAAAACTGTTTTTT. Encoded protein: CASSLTGHTNEKLFF. Full variable domain (rest looked up from reference TRBV7-9 and TRBJ1-4): DTGVSQNPRHKITKRGQNVTFRCDPISEHNRLYWYRQTLGQGPEFLTYFQNEAQLEKSRLLSDRFSAERPKGSFSTLEIQRTEQGDSAMYLCASSLTGHTNEKLFFGSGTQLSVL.

The chain joins TRBV9 to TRBJ2-2; D is possibly TRBD2 (6 bases). Germline V gives CDR1 SGDLS, CDR2 YYNGEE. Deletions cut 2 bases from V and 1 base from J, with 9 bases between. This CDR3 spans 15 amino acids. CDR3 in amino acids: CASSVVGGNTGELFF. The CDR3, as DNA: TGTGCCAGCAGCGTTGTGGGGGGGAACACCGGGGAGCTGTTTTTT.

As DNA, the CDR3 is TGCGCCAGCAGCGACCGGGACAGGGGCATGAATGGCTACACCTTC. Encoded protein: CASSDRDRGMNGYTF. This chain links TRBV5-1 with TRBJ1-2, with 10 bases lining up with TRBD1. This CDR3 has 15 residues. Germline values: CDR1 SGHRS, CDR2 YFSETQ. V lost 4 bases, J lost 6 bases, and 9 bases stayed unmatched.

V gene TRBV11-2 combines with J gene TRBJ2-1; 9 bases map to TRBD2. The trim removed 7 bases at V and 9 bases at J, leaving 19 bases unmatched. The CDR3 is made up of 17 amino acids. Per germline, CDR1 SGHAT and CDR2 FQNNGV. Here the CDR3 DNA reads TGTGCCAGCAAACCTTCCGGGCTAGCGGGGTTATCATCTGAGCAGTTCTTC. Protein: CASKPSGLAGLSSEQFF.

This chain joins TRBV27 and TRBJ1-1; 10 bases fit TRBD1. CDR3 size: 14 residues. In germline, CDR1 is MNHEY, CDR2 SMNVEV (reference sequence). Unmatched junction bases numbered 9, after V lost 8 bases and J lost 6 bases. As DNA, the CDR3 is TGTGCCAGCGGGACAGGGGTGGTATGGGCTGAAGCTTTCTTT. This translates into CASGTGVVWAEAFF.

The chain has TRBV19 and TRBJ2-1, with 11 bases identical to TRBD1. The junction had 10 bases not matched to a gene; V was cut back by 5 bases and J by 4 bases. Germline CDR1 reads LNHDA; CDR2 reads SQIVND (reference sequence). The CDR3 consists of 17 residues. The CDR3 DNA is TGTGCCAGTAGTTTAGGGACCGGGACAGGGGGGTACAATGAGCAGTTCTTC. This codes for CASSLGTGTGGYNEQFF.

This rearrangement joins TRBV5-1 to TRBJ2-2; the D is unclear. The CDR3 covers 17 residues. The germline gives CDR1 SGHRS, CDR2 YFSETQ. The V and J ends lost 0 bases and 4 bases respectively, with 16 bases between them. CDR3 in amino acids: CASSLALTGLSTGELFF. As DNA, the CDR3 is TGCGCCAGCAGCTTGGCCCTGACTGGATTGAGCACCGGGGAGCTGTTTTTT.

This clone was detected only once. The CDR3 sequence: CASSSLGVLYGYTF. As DNA, the CDR3 is TGTGCCAGCAGTTCCCTCGGAGTTCTCTATGGCTACACCTTC. This rearrangement joins TRBV6-2 or TRBV6-3 to TRBJ1-2; the D is unclear. The CDR3 runs 14 residues. V dropped 4 bases and J dropped 4 bases, with 13 bases sitting between them. The germline gives CDR1 MNHEY, CDR2 SVGEGT.

The gene calls are TRBV7-2 and TRBJ2-1, with D tentatively TRBD1 (6 bases). Germline loops: CDR1 SGHTA, CDR2 FQGNSA. Trimming removed 2 bases from V and 15 bases from J, with 20 bases in between. The CDR3 loop spans 14 amino acids. The chain's CDR3 is CASSLNLGYRAGFF. The CDR3 nucleotides are TGTGCCAGCAGCTTAAACCTGGGGTACAGGGCTGGGTTCTTC.

This clone has more than one count but fewer than ten. The chain carries TRBV30 and TRBJ1-6; TRBD1 aligns across 8 bases. Trimming cost V 0 bases and J 7 bases; bases outside gene matches: 8. Germline V gives CDR1 GTSNPN, CDR2 SVGIG (reference sequence). This CDR3 region has 16 residues. The CDR3 loop reads CAWSVLSGGGNSPLHF. In DNA form, the CDR3 reads TGTGCCTGGAGTGTACTTTCAGGGGGCGGGAATTCACCCCTCCACTTT.